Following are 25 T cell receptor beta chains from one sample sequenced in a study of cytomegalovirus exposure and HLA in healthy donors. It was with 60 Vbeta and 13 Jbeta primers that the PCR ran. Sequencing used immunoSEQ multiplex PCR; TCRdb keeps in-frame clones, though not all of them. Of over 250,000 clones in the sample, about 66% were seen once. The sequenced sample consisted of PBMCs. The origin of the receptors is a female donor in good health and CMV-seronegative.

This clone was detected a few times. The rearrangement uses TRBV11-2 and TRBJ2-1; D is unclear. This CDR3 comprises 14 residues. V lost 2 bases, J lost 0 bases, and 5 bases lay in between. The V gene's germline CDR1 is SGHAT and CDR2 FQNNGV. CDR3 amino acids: CASSLPGSYNEQFF. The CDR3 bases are TGTGCCAGCAGCTTACCGGGCTCCTACAATGAGCAGTTCTTC.

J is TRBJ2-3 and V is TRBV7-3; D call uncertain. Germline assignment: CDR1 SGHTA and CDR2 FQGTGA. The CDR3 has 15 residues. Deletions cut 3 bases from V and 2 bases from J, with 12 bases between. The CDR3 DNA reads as TGTGCCAGCAGCTTTGCCGGGTATTTCACAGATACGCAGTATTTT. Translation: CASSFAGYFTDTQYF. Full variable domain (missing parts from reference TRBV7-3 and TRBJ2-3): GAGVSQTPSNKVTEKGKYVELRCDPISGHTALYWYRQSLGQGPEFLIYFQGTGAADDSGLPNDRFFAVRPEGSVSTLKIQRTERGDSAVYLCASSFAGYFTDTQYFGPGTRLTVL.

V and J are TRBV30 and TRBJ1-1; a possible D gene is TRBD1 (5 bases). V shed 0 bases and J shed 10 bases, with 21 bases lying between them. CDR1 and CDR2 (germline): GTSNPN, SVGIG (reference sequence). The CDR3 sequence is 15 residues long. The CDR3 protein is CAWSVGPHQGGGAFF. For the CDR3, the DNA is TGTGCCTGGAGTGTAGGCCCCCACCAAGGCGGGGGAGCTTTCTTT. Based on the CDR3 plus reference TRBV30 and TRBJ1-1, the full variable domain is SQTIHQWPATLVQPVGSPLSLECTVEGTSNPNLYWYRQAAGRGLQLLFYSVGIGQISSEVPQNLSASRPQDRQFILSSKKLLLSDSGFYLCAWSVGPHQGGGAFFGQGTRLTVV.

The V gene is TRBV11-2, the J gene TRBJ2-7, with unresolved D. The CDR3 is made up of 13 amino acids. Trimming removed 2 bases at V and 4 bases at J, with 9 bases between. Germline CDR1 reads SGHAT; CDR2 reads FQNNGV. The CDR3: CASSLLVTYEQYF. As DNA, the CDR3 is TGTGCCAGCAGCTTACTAGTAACTTACGAGCAGTACTTC.

The DNA for the CDR3 is TGTGCCAGCAAAACAGGGAACACTGAAGCTTTCTTT. It codes for CASKTGNTEAFF. The gene calls are TRBV6-5 and TRBJ1-1; possible D gene TRBD1, 5 bases. V gave up 7 bases and J gave up 1 base, with 7 bases separating them. Germline lookup yields CDR1 MNHEY and CDR2 SVGAGI. This CDR3 spans 12 amino acids.

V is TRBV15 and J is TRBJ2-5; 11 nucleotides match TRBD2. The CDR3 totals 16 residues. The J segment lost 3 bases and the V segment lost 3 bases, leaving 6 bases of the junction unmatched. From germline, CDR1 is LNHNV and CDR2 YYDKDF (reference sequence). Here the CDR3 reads CATSRPGTSGKETQYF. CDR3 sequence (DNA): TGTGCCACCAGCAGGCCCGGGACTAGCGGCAAAGAGACCCAGTACTTC. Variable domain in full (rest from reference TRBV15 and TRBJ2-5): DAMVIQNPRYQVTQFGKPVTLSCSQTLNHNVMYWYQQKSSQAPKLLFHYYDKDFNNEADTPDNFQSRRPNTSFCFLDIRSPGLGDTAMYLCATSRPGTSGKETQYFGPGTRLLVL.

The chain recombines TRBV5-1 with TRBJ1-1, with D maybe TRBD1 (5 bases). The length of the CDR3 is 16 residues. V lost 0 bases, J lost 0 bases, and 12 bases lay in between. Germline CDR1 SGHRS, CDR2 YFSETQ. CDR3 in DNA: TGCGCCAGCAGCTTGGCCGGGGGAGGGGTGAACACTGAAGCTTTCTTT. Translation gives CASSLAGGGVNTEAFF.

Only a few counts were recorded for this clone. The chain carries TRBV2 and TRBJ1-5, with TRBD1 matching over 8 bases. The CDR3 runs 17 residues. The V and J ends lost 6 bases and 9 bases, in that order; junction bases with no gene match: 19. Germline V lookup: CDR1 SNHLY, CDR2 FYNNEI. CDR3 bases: TGTGCCAGCAGCCGAAAAAAGACAGGGGCCTCCTTAGGGCCCCAGCATTTT. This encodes CASSRKKTGASLGPQHF. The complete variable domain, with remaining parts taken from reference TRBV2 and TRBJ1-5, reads EPEVTQTPSHQVTQMGQEVILRCVPISNHLYFYWYRQILGQKVEFLVSFYNNEISEKSEIFDDQFSVERPDGSNFTLKIRSTKLEDSAMYFCASSRKKTGASLGPQHFGDGTRLSIL.

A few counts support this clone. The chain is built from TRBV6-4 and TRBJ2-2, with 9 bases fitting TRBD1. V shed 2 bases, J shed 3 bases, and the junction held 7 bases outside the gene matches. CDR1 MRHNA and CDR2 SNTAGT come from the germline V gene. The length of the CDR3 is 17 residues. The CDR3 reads CASSDSDRGRDTGELFF. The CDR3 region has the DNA TGTGCCAGCAGTGACAGCGACAGGGGGAGGGACACCGGGGAGCTGTTTTTT.

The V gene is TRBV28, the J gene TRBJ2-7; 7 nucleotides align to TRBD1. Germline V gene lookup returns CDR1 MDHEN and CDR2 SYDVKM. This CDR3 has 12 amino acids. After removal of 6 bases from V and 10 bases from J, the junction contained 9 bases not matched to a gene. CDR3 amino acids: CASSLVRQGQYF. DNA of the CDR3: TGTGCCAGCAGCCTTGTTCGACAGGGTCAGTACTTC.

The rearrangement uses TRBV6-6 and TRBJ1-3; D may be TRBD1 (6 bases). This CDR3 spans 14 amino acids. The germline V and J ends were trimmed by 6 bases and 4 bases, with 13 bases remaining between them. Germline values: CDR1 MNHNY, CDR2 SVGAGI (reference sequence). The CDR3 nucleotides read TGTGCCAGCAGACTTAGTGGACAGGGAAACACCATATATTTT. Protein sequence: CASRLSGQGNTIYF.

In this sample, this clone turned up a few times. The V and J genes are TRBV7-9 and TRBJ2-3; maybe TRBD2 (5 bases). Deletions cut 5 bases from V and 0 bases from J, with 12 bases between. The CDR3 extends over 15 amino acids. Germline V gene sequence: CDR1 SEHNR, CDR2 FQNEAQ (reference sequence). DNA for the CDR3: TGTGCCAGCAGCAGGAATGGCGGGAGCACAGATACGCAGTATTTT. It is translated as CASSRNGGSTDTQYF.

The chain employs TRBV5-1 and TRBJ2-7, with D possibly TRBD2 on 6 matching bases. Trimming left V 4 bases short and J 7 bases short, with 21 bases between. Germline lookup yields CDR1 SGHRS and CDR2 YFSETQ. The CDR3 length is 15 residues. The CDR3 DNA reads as TGCGCCAGCAGCCTCCCTAGCGCACCAAACTCGGAGCAGTACTTC. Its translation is CASSLPSAPNSEQYF. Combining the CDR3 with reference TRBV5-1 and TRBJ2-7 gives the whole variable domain KAGVTQTPRYLIKTRGQQVTLSCSPISGHRSVSWYQQTPGQGLQFLFEYFSETQRNKGNFPGRFSGRQFSNSRSEMNVSTLELGDSALYLCASSLPSAPNSEQYFGPGTRLTVT.

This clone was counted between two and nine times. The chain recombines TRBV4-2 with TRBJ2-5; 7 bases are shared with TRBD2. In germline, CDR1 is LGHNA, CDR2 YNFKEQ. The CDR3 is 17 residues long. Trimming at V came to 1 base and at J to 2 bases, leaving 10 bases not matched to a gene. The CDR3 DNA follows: TGTGCCAGCAGCCAAGTTTCGGGGAGGCGGGGGCAAGAGACCCAGTACTTC. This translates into CASSQVSGRRGQETQYF.

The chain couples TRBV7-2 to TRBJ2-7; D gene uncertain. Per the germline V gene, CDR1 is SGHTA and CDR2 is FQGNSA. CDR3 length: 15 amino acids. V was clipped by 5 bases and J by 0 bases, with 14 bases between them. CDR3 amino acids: CASSPTLGFSYEQYF. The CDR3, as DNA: TGTGCCAGCAGCCCTACGCTAGGATTCTCCTACGAGCAGTACTTC.

The CDR3: CASISGFTDTQYF. As DNA, the CDR3 is TGTGCCAGTATTTCAGGATTCACAGATACGCAGTATTTT. This rearrangement joins TRBV19 to TRBJ2-3, with no clear D. This CDR3 has 13 residues. V dropped 7 bases and J dropped 2 bases, with 10 bases sitting between them. Germline-derived CDR1 and CDR2 are LNHDA and SQIVND (reference sequence).

The CDR3 region has the DNA TGTGCCAGCAGCCCCCCGGTCGAAAATGAAAAACTGTTTTTT. The encoded protein is CASSPPVENEKLFF. The chain recombines TRBV7-9 with TRBJ1-4; no firm D call. V lost 5 bases and J 5 bases, leaving 12 bases between the germline ends. Germline CDR1 reads SEHNR; CDR2 reads FQNEAQ (reference sequence). The CDR3 runs to 14 residues.

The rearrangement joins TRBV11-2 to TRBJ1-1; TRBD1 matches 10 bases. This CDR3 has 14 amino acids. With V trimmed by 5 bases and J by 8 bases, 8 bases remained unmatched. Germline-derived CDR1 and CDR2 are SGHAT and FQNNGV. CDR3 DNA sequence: TGTGCCAGCAGCCTCTCGGGGACAGGGGTGGAAGCTTTCTTT. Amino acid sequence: CASSLSGTGVEAFF.

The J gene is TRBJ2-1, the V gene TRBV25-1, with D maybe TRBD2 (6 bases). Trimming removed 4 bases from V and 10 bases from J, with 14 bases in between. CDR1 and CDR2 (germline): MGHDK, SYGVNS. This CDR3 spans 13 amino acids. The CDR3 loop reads CASSGGEQREQFF. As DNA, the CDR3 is TGTGCCAGCAGTGGGGGGGAACAAAGGGAGCAGTTCTTC.

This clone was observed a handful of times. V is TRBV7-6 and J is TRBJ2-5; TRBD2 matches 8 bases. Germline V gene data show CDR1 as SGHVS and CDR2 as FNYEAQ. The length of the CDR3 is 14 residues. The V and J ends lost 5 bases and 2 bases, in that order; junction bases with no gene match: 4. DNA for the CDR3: TGTGCCAGCAGCCCCCCGGGGGGGCAAGAGACCCAGTACTTC. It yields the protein CASSPPGGQETQYF.

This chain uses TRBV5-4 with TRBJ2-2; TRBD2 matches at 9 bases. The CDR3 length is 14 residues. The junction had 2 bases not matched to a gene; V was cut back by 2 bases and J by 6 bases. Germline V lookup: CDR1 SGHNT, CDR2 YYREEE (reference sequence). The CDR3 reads CASSFGGRAGELFF. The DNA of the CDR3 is TGTGCCAGCAGCTTCGGCGGGAGGGCCGGGGAGCTGTTTTTT.

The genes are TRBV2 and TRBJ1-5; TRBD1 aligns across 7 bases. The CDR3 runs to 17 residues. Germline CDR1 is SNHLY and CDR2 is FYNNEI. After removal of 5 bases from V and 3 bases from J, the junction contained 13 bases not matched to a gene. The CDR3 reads CASSTSRGRGANQPQHF. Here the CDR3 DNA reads TGTGCCAGCAGTACCAGTAGGGGCAGGGGGGCCAATCAGCCCCAGCATTTT.

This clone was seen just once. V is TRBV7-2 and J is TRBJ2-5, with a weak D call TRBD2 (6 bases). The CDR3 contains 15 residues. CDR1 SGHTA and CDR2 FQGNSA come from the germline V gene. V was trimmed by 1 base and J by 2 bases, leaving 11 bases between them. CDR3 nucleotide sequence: TGTGCCAGCAGCTTAGACGGGACTTCTCAAGAGACCCAGTACTTC. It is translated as CASSLDGTSQETQYF.

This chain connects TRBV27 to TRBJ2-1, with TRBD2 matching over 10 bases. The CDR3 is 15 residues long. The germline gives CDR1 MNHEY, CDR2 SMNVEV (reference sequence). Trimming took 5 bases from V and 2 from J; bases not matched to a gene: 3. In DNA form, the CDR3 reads TGTGCCAGCAGTGAGCGGGAGGGCCCCTACAATGAGCAGTTCTTC. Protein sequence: CASSEREGPYNEQFF.

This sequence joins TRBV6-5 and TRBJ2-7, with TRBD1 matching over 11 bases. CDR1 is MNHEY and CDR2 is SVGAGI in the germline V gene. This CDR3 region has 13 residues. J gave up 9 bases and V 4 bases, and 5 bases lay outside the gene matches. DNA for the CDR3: TGTGCCAGCAGTTGGGGACAGGGGGTCGTGCAGTACTTC. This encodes CASSWGQGVVQYF.